Each of the 13 T cell receptor beta chains below was sequenced from the same sample in a study of cytomegalovirus exposure and HLA in healthy donors. It was with 60 Vbeta and 13 Jbeta primers that the PCR ran. Using immunoSEQ multiplex PCR, the repertoire was profiled, and TCRdb retains in-frame clones only, with some absent. The profile shows approximately 140,000 clones, about four fifths of them singletons. Sequencing input: PBMCs. The receptors shown here come from a man younger than 30 in good health and CMV-seropositive.

The rearrangement joins TRBV7-2 to TRBJ2-3; tentatively, D is TRBD2 (5 bases). Per the germline V gene, CDR1 is SGHTA and CDR2 is FQGNSA. This CDR3 is 15 amino acids long. V was pared by 0 bases and J by 8 bases, with 15 bases between. CDR3 coding DNA: TGTGCCAGCAGCTTAGCGGCGGCGGGCGGCGGTACGCAGTATTTT. Its translation is CASSLAAAGGGTQYF.

V gene TRBV6-4 combines with J gene TRBJ1-2; D is possibly TRBD1 (5 bases). CDR3 length: 13 amino acids. V was trimmed by 3 bases and J by 4 bases, leaving 9 bases between them. Per the germline V gene, CDR1 is MRHNA and CDR2 is SNTAGT. As DNA, the CDR3 is TGTGCCAGCAGTGATAACCAGGGCTATGGCTACACCTTC. Translating gives CASSDNQGYGYTF.

This clone was detected once. The gene calls are TRBV19 and TRBJ2-1; 14 bases are shared with TRBD2. The V gene end was trimmed by 6 bases and the J gene end by 7 bases; junction bases not matched to a gene: 17. The germline V gene has CDR1 LNHDA and CDR2 SQIVND (reference sequence). The CDR3 consists of 19 residues. CDR3 coding DNA: TGTGCCAGTAGAAAACCGGGACTAGCGGGAGTTGGGCGTTTTAATGAGCAGTTCTTC. Translated, it gives CASRKPGLAGVGRFNEQFF. The variable domain in full, with the rest retrieved from reference TRBV19 and TRBJ2-1, is DGGITQSPKYLFRKEGQNVTLSCEQNLNHDAMYWYRQDPGQGLRLIYYSQIVNDFQKGDIAEGYSVSREKKESFPLTVTSAQKNPTAFYLCASRKPGLAGVGRFNEQFFGPGTRLTVL.

V gene TRBV5-1 combines with J gene TRBJ2-1; a weak D match, TRBD2 (6 bases). Between the trimmed V and J ends, which lost 4 bases and 8 bases, there was a span of 13 bases. Germline V gene data show CDR1 as SGHRS and CDR2 as YFSETQ. This CDR3 is 13 amino acids long. The CDR3 loop is CASSEGLRDEQFF. CDR3 DNA sequence: TGCGCCAGCAGCGAGGGACTTCGGGATGAGCAGTTCTTC.

This clone was counted only a few times. The V and J genes are TRBV4-1 and TRBJ2-7, with D perhaps TRBD1 (5 bases). Trimming cost V 5 bases and J 2 bases, with 22 bases left between them. Looked up from germline, CDR1 is MGHRA and CDR2 is YSYEKL. The length of the CDR3 is 17 residues. Written as DNA, the CDR3 is TGCGCCAGCAGCTCGTCCTGGGGCCAGCCAGCGCCCTACGAGCAGTACTTC. Its translation: CASSSSWGQPAPYEQYF.

The chain couples TRBV28 to TRBJ2-7; TRBD2 agrees at 7 bases. The CDR3 is 16 amino acids. V lost 4 bases, J lost 3 bases, and 12 bases stayed unmatched. Germline V gene data show CDR1 as MDHEN and CDR2 as SYDVKM. The CDR3 sequence: CASSSTLGRELYEQYF. The DNA for the CDR3 is TGTGCCAGCAGTTCCACCCTCGGGCGGGAGCTCTACGAGCAGTACTTC.

The chain couples TRBV13 to TRBJ2-1; 7 bases map to TRBD1. J lost 4 bases, V lost 6 bases, and 6 bases had no gene match. Per germline, CDR1 PRHDT and CDR2 FYEKMQ (reference sequence). The CDR3 sequence is 14 residues long. In DNA form, the CDR3 reads TGTGCCAGCAGTTTTACAGGGGCTTACAATGAGCAGTTCTTC. Translating it yields CASSFTGAYNEQFF.

The chain joins TRBV4-1 to TRBJ2-7; a possible D gene is TRBD2 (5 bases). The V gene's germline CDR1 is MGHRA and CDR2 YSYEKL. V gave up 3 bases and J gave up 0 bases, with 9 bases separating them. This CDR3 contains 14 residues. This chain's CDR3 is CASSQQGGSYEQYF. CDR3 sequence (DNA): TGCGCCAGCAGCCAGCAAGGAGGCTCCTACGAGCAGTACTTC.

The chain combines TRBV27 with TRBJ2-3; D is possibly TRBD1 (6 bases). The CDR3 spans 14 residues. V lost 3 bases, J lost 2 bases, and 9 bases lay in between. CDR1 MNHEY and CDR2 SMNVEV come from the germline V gene (reference sequence). CDR3 protein: CASSFGTITDTQYF. CDR3 DNA: TGTGCCAGCAGTTTCGGGACAATCACAGATACGCAGTATTTT.

About this clone itself: One end of the junction is discordant with germline, which a read error may explain. The chain is built from TRBV5-1 and TRBJ1-1; D call uncertain. The CDR3 covers 13 residues. Germline V gives CDR1 SGHRS, CDR2 YFSETQ. CDR3 protein: CVSSLEVNTEAFF. In DNA form, the CDR3 reads TGCGTCAGCAGCCTTGAGGTGAACACTGAAGCTTTCTTT.

CDR3 amino acids: CASSPDGSGEQYF. For the CDR3, the DNA is TGTGCCAGCAGCCCCGACGGGTCTGGCGAGCAGTACTTC. This chain joins TRBV7-9 and TRBJ2-7; D is ambiguous. CDR1 and CDR2 (germline): SEHNR, FQNEAQ (reference sequence). This CDR3 has 13 amino acids. V lost 5 bases and J lost 6, with 14 bases in between.

This chain joins TRBV27 and TRBJ2-1, with D possibly being TRBD1 (6 bases). There are 11 residues in the CDR3. The V end lost 5 bases, the J end lost 9 bases, and 8 bases lay between the germline ends. In germline, CDR1 is MNHEY, CDR2 SMNVEV (reference sequence). The CDR3 spells CASSKGGEQFF. CDR3 nucleotides: TGTGCCAGCAGTAAAGGGGGTGAGCAGTTCTTC.

This clone occurred a few times. The chain carries TRBV11-2 and TRBJ2-7; TRBD2 matches 8 bases. CDR3 size: 15 residues. Losses at the gene ends were 5 bases for V and 2 bases for J; bases not matched to a gene: 8. CDR1 is SGHAT and CDR2 is FQNNGV in the germline V gene. The CDR3 region has the DNA TGTGCCAGCAGCCCAATAGCGGGGAACGCCTACGAGCAGTACTTC. Protein sequence: CASSPIAGNAYEQYF.